This T cell receptor delta chain was identified in a study of gamma-delta T cells after stem cell transplantation. TCRdb reanalysed the RT-PCR reads with CATT. The data show 4,000 to 6,000 delta-chain clones, around 1.9% seen once. After removal of 3 bases from V and 0 bases from J, the junction contained 9 bases not matched to a gene. CDR3 length: 19 amino acids. The germline gives CDR1 GEAIGNYY, CDR2 EKD. By share, this clone ranks as large. The same CDR3 can be traced to other DNA sequences in this sample. This receptor was identified in a human donor. It is not recorded whose cells these are; they may come from a transplant donor. The J gene is TRDJ3, the V gene TRDV2; 8 nucleotides line up with TRDD3. The sample consisted of gamma-delta T cells. The CDR3 protein is CACDVTGGRSSWDTRQMFF. CDR3 DNA: TGTGCCTGTGACGTAACTGGGGGTCGGAGCTCCTGGGACACCCGACAGATGTTTTTC.